This T cell receptor (beta chain) was observed in a study of early T cells in non-severe SARS-CoV-2 infection. Germline assignment: CDR1 MDHEN and CDR2 SYDVKM. With 7 bases removed from V and 5 bases from J, the gap between germline ends came to 18 bases. The CDR3 contains 15 residues. TCRdb reprocessed the 5' RACE reads via MiXCR and lists one record per CDR3 protein. Of around 70,000 distinct CDR3 sequences in the sample, approximately 9.1% were seen once. The source of this sequence is an adult who was a healthcare worker with PCR-confirmed SARS-CoV-2 infection or an uninfected control (not recorded which). The sample consisted of whole blood. This sequence joins TRBV28 and TRBJ1-5, with D maybe TRBD1 (5 bases). CDR3 amino acids: CASNPAGSSDQPQHF. CDR3 nucleotides: TGTGCCAGCAATCCGGCAGGGTCATCGGATCAGCCCCAGCATTTT.